These T cell receptor beta chains were read from a single sample in a study of T cells in Graves' hyperthyroidism and ophthalmopathy. A single record per CDR3 protein comes from TCRdb applying MiXCR to the multiplex PCR reads. Here the sample spans approximately 600,000 distinct CDR3 sequences, approximately 15% being singletons. The sequenced sample consisted of blood. These receptors came from a woman aged 30 to 39 with Graves' hyperthyroidism that later progressed to Graves' ophthalmopathy. Both conserved end residues are trimmed from each CDR3. Clone sizes are given selectively: once, few, many, or a class where the clone is expanded.

J gene	clone size	V gene	CDR3 protein
TRBJ1-3	NA	TRBV7-9	ASSYRGPPVNTIY
TRBJ2-7	NA	TRBV28	ASRGTSGPLFYEQY
TRBJ2-5	NA	TRBV7-9	ASRVAGGETQY
TRBJ1-1	many	TRBV29-1	SVAGADGLVGTEAF
TRBJ1-5	NA	TRBV19	ASSLSGQGMQPQH
TRBJ2-7	many	TRBV29-1	SVEGQGGTYEQY
TRBJ1-2	many	TRBV5-6	ASGSTGGSRDGYT
TRBJ2-7	few	TRBV24-1	ATSDPHGQGTLNEQY
TRBJ2-1	many	TRBV12-3/TRBV12-4	ASSLQWNNEQF
TRBJ2-7	NA	TRBV28	ASSSPGTGQDEQY
TRBJ1-1	many	TRBV5-1	ASSLVNTEAF
TRBJ1-4	many	TRBV15	ATSTLNEKLF
TRBJ2-7	many	TRBV28	ASSLFSGGGFGEQY
TRBJ2-1	NA	TRBV7-8	ASSLDSWGIGEQF
TRBJ2-1	many	TRBV9	ASSVGREFAEQF
TRBJ2-3	NA	TRBV10-3	AISAEGTQY
TRBJ2-1	many	TRBV2	ATVMASGAGGEQF
TRBJ2-2	many	TRBV2	ASISRESTGELF
TRBJ2-5	many	TRBV6-1	ASSPGQGLGSWY
TRBJ2-5	NA	TRBV29-1	SVGPGLGLGTQY
TRBJ2-7	NA	TRBV29-1	SVQNLVGDYEQY
TRBJ2-7	many	TRBV6-1	ASSEGTGDSYEQY
TRBJ2-2	few	TRBV5-1	ASSIGTVEEELF
TRBJ2-1	many	TRBV12-3/TRBV12-4	ASTSENEQF
TRBJ2-5	few	TRBV4-1	ASRKTGETQY
TRBJ1-5	few	TRBV6-2/TRBV6-3	ASSDRRGIGPQH
TRBJ2-7	many	TRBV7-2	ASSFFLWQGAYEQY
TRBJ1-1	many	TRBV24-1	ATSGSTNTEAF
TRBJ1-3	many	TRBV20-1	SASGSNSGNTIY
TRBJ2-2	NA	TRBV5-4	ASRTAYTGELF
TRBJ2-1	NA	TRBV7-2	ASSWEESSYNEQF
TRBJ2-7	many	TRBV29-1	SAEGGSYEQY
TRBJ2-7	few	TRBV4-1	ASSHTPGGLINQKTYEQY
TRBJ2-7	few	TRBV5-1	ASSPSGTGDYEQY
TRBJ2-3	many	TRBV7-2	ASSFGTFTDTQY
TRBJ1-2	many	TRBV20-1	SATPGTLGLNYGYT
TRBJ1-1	once	TRBV4-1	ASSQMSFLNTEAF
TRBJ2-3	NA	TRBV25-1	ASKLAGRTTDTQY
TRBJ2-5	many	TRBV7-9	ASSSVRAEETQY
TRBJ2-1	many	TRBV20-1	SAAGTSGSYNEQF
TRBJ1-1	NA	TRBV5-5	ASSFWTGDTEAF
TRBJ2-3	few	TRBV11-2	ASSLLAGRSTQY
TRBJ2-7	many	TRBV12-5	ASGLTPGPSYEQY
TRBJ1-4	NA	TRBV12-3/TRBV12-4	ASSRGQGARLDEKLF
TRBJ1-1	NA	TRBV29-1	SVQQQLNTEAF
TRBJ2-3	many	TRBV7-8	ASSLAPGGTANTQY
TRBJ1-5	many	TRBV2	ASRPTGDGQPQH
TRBJ1-1	many	TRBV11-2	ASSFGRQGNTEAF
TRBJ1-2	few	TRBV19	ASRGLRDYGYT
TRBJ1-2	many	TRBV28	ASTQGFGGYT
TRBJ2-7	many	TRBV27	ASSLGLRAYEQY